In its sample, the clone carrying this T cell receptor (beta chain) was seen many times. Its antigen remains unidentified. TCRdb re-derived calls from the multiplex PCR reads in MiXCR, one entry per CDR3 protein. The repertoire has 100,000 or so distinct CDR3 sequences, less than 25% of them found once; the top ten carry approximately 1.2%. The lymph nodes were axillary draining lymph nodes from breast cancer patients. This sample was included in a study of breast tumors, draining lymph nodes, adjacent tissues. Germline values: CDR1 SGHRS, CDR2 YFSETQ. CDR3 length: 17 amino acids. V was pared by 0 bases and J by 6 bases, with 6 bases of the junction left unmatched. Study-wide findings and caveats: Data only fit, rather than demonstrated, lymph node origin of most tumor T cells. Compared with lymph nodes, tumors were less diverse; compared with nontumor tissue, more. Luminal-like breast cancer showed significantly greater tumor-nontumor repertoire similarity than basal-like breast cancer did. The data were judged consistent with most tumor T cells coming from lymph node and expanding in tumor.

This receptor was taken from a female donor with breast cancer. Some clones in this sample may be carry-over from other donors' samples. Sequenced: axillary lymph node tissue. The J gene is TRBJ1-6, the V gene TRBV5-1, with 10 bases aligning to TRBD1. The CDR3 spells CASSLGVRDRGNSPLHF. The CDR3 coding sequence is TGCGCCAGCAGCTTGGGGGTCAGGGACAGGGGTAATTCACCCCTCCACTTT.